Listed below are T cell receptor beta chains from one sample, sequenced in a study of T cells after yellow fever vaccination. TCRdb ran MiXCR on the 5' RACE reads and lists one entry per CDR3 protein. The table has a few hundred thousand distinct CDR3 sequences, approximately 4% seen once. The material was PBMCs, obtained 15 days after the yellow fever booster vaccination. The receptors here all came from a man between 18 and 35 years old who received the YFV17D yellow fever vaccine. Each CDR3 is given with its conserved first and last residue. The D gene is left open where the match is weak. The size of a clone is reported for some rows only, either as once, few or many, or as a class for expanded clones.

j_gene	d_gene	v_gene	abundance	CDR3nt	CDR3aa
TRBJ2-1	TRBD1	TRBV5-1	many	TGCGCCAGCAGCCCCGGACAGGGGGCAAATGAGCAGTTCTTC	CASSPGQGANEQFF
TRBJ2-6	.	TRBV4-1	many	TGCGCCAGCAGCCAAGATGAAGGGGCCAACGTCCTGACTTTC	CASSQDEGANVLTF
TRBJ2-3	.	TRBV20-1	.	TGCAGTGCTAGATTTCGTTCGGTAGGGGGACTGGACGATACGCAGTATTTT	CSARFRSVGGLDDTQYF
TRBJ2-5	.	TRBV7-2	few	TGTGCCAGCAGCGGACACCGGGGGCGGGGGACAAAAGAGACCCAGTACTTC	CASSGHRGRGTKETQYF
TRBJ2-3	.	TRBV20-1	many	TGCAGTGCTAGTGAGCGTACAGATACGCAGTATTTT	CSASERTDTQYF
TRBJ1-4	.	TRBV4-2	few	TGTGCCAGCAGCCTGGGAGCGGGGGGCGAAAAACTGTTTTTT	CASSLGAGGEKLFF
TRBJ2-3	.	TRBV7-9	many	TGTGCCAGCTCACAGGTAGATACGCAGTATTTT	CASSQVDTQYF
TRBJ2-7	TRBD1	TRBV7-2	many	TGTGCCAGCAGAGAAGGGACAGTCGGCTACGAGCAGTACTTC	CASREGTVGYEQYF
TRBJ2-2	.	TRBV18	many	TGTGCCAGCTCACCAGGGACGGACACCGGGGAGCTGTTTTTT	CASSPGTDTGELFF
TRBJ2-1	TRBD2	TRBV6-5	.	TGTGCCAGCAGTTACTCCCTAGCGGGCCCAAACAATGAGCAGTTCTTC	CASSYSLAGPNNEQFF
TRBJ2-3	.	TRBV20-1	many	TGCAGTGCTAGACAGGCTAGTGCAGATACGCAGTATTTT	CSARQASADTQYF
TRBJ2-2	.	TRBV29-1	few	TGCAGCGTTTCGAGGGGGGGCACCGGGGAGCTGTTTTTT	CSVSRGGTGELFF
TRBJ2-5	.	TRBV5-4	.	TGTGCCAGCAGCGTTGGCTTGTGGGTTAGCCAAGAGACCCAGTACTTC	CASSVGLWVSQETQYF
TRBJ1-5	.	TRBV27	few	TGTGCCAGCAGTTTTACGTCAGGGAACGATCAGCCCCAGCATTTT	CASSFTSGNDQPQHF
TRBJ1-2	.	TRBV6-5	many	TGTGCCAGCGGGATGACAGGCCTTACTAACTATGGCTACACCTTC	CASGMTGLTNYGYTF
TRBJ2-5	.	TRBV28	.	TGTGCCAGCAGTTTCGCAGGGGTACCGGAGACCCAGTACTTC	CASSFAGVPETQYF
TRBJ2-7	.	TRBV6-5	many	TGTGCCAGCAGTTACTCGGGCGAGCAGTACTTC	CASSYSGEQYF
TRBJ1-2	.	TRBV6-2/TRBV6-3	.	TGTGCCAGCAGTTACTCCGGGACGATCTATGGCTACACCTTC	CASSYSGTIYGYTF
TRBJ2-5	TRBD2	TRBV2	.	TGTGCCAGCAGTGAGAGGGTAGCTAGCGGGAGCCAAGAGACCCAGTACTTC	CASSERVASGSQETQYF
TRBJ2-1	TRBD1	TRBV6-5	many	TGTGCCAGCAGTTACTCGACAGGGGGCTTGGGTGAGCAGTTCTTC	CASSYSTGGLGEQFF
TRBJ1-2	.	TRBV30	.	TGTGCCTGGAGTCCACAAACCCGAAATCAAGGCCTCTTC	CAWSPQTRNQGLF
TRBJ2-3	TRBD2	TRBV5-1	.	TGCGCCAGTGGAGGGACTAGCGGGGATACGCAGTATTTT	CASGGTSGDTQYF
TRBJ1-5	.	TRBV20-1	few	TGCAGTGCTAGACCGACCTACGGTGGGCCCCAGCATTTT	CSARPTYGGPQHF